These T cell receptor beta chains were read from a single sample in a study of early T cells in non-severe SARS-CoV-2 infection. One entry per CDR3 protein, called by TCRdb with MiXCR from the 5' RACE reads. Of around 80,000 distinct CDR3 sequences in the sample, roughly an eighth were seen once. The specimen was whole blood. Receptors originate from an adult who was a healthcare worker with PCR-confirmed SARS-CoV-2 infection or an uninfected control (not recorded which). Both conserved end residues are part of each CDR3. Fields, in order: J gene, clone size, V gene, D gene, CDR3 DNA, CDR3 protein. D genes are given only for firm matches. The size field is filled for only some rows; it gives once, few, many or a size class.

>TRBJ1-1|few|TRBV29-1|TRBD1
TGCAGCGTGGCTAAAGGGGGCGAGTGGGCTTTCTTT
CSVAKGGEWAFF
>TRBJ2-6|-|TRBV5-1|-
TGCGCCAGCAGCTCCACTCCCTCTGGGGCCAACGTCCTGACTTTC
CASSSTPSGANVLTF
>TRBJ2-7|-|TRBV4-3|TRBD1
TGCGCCAGCAGCCAAGGGGCAGGGGGCCTTTACGAGCAGTACTTC
CASSQGAGGLYEQYF
>TRBJ2-7|many|TRBV2|TRBD2
TGTGCCAGCAGTGACCGGGACTACCACTACGAGCAGTACTTC
CASSDRDYHYEQYF
>TRBJ1-6|few|TRBV30|-
TGTGCCGTGGGCGGAGGATTTAATTCACCCCTCCACTTT
CAVGGGFNSPLHF
>TRBJ1-6|many|TRBV11-2|-
TGTGCCAGCACCGACTGGACCAGGCGGGATTCACCCCTCCACTTT
CASTDWTRRDSPLHF
>TRBJ2-2|many|TRBV20-1|-
TGCAGTGCTAAGTATCCAGGGCGTACCGGGGAGCTGTTTTTT
CSAKYPGRTGELFF
>TRBJ2-2|few|TRBV10-3|-
TGTGCCATCGGGACGGGATCCGGGGAGCTGTTTTTT
CAIGTGSGELFF
>TRBJ1-5|-|TRBV12-2|-
TGTGCAAGTCGCTTAGAGTGGGTTAGAGGGAGGAAGCCCCAGCATTTT
CASRLEWVRGRKPQHF
>TRBJ2-3|-|TRBV6-6|TRBD2
TGTGCCAGCAGAGAAGCCGGGACTAGCGGCCCCACAGATACGCAGTATTTT
CASREAGTSGPTDTQYF
>TRBJ1-2|-|TRBV5-6|TRBD1
TGTGCCAGCAGCGCGATCCGGGACAGGGAATTCTATGGCTACACCTTC
CASSAIRDREFYGYTF
>TRBJ2-1|many|TRBV10-3|-
TGTGCCATCACCCAGAAAGGGGCCCCAGGTAATGAGCAGTTCTTC
CAITQKGAPGNEQFF
>TRBJ1-1|-|TRBV6-5|-
TGTGCCAGCAGTTACCGGACAGCGAACACTGAAGCTTTCTTT
CASSYRTANTEAFF
>TRBJ2-1|many|TRBV20-1|TRBD1
TGCAGTGCCAAGGGACAGTTGAGCTCCTACAATGAGCAGTTCTTC
CSAKGQLSSYNEQFF
>TRBJ1-2|many|TRBV12-3/TRBV12-4|-
TGTGCCAGCAGTTCCCTACAGGATCATGGCTACACCTTC
CASSSLQDHGYTF
>TRBJ2-6|-|TRBV3-1|-
TGTGCCAGCAGCCAAGATTCAAGAGCCTCTGGGGCCAACGTCCTGGCTTTC
CASSQDSRASGANVLAF
>TRBJ2-3|many|TRBV7-6|-
TGTGCCAGCAGTCCCTCCGGGTCGTACACAGATACGCAGTATTTT
CASSPSGSYTDTQYF
>TRBJ1-1|few|TRBV6-6|-
TGTGCCAGCAGTTACTCGATGACCCCAGGGACCATGAACACTGAAGCTTTCTTT
CASSYSMTPGTMNTEAFF
>TRBJ1-1|many|TRBV11-2|-
TGTGCCAGCAGCTTAGGACTGGTATCCGAAGCTTTCTTT
CASSLGLVSEAFF
>TRBJ2-1|many|TRBV29-1|-
TGCAGCGTTGATGGGGGGCGGGATGAGCAGTTCTTC
CSVDGGRDEQFF